One TCR beta chain is described in this entry. The source of the sample is a study of T-cell memory formation after mild COVID-19. Each CDR3 protein gets one entry after TCRdb re-called the 5' RACE reads with MiXCR. This sample yields about 470,000 distinct CDR3 sequences, of which about 18% are seen a single time; approximately 13% belongs to the top ten. Germline lookup yields CDR1 MNHEY and CDR2 SVGAGI. CDR3 size: 17 residues. V gave up 3 bases and J gave up 8 bases, with 23 bases separating them. The receptor's source is an adult woman who had mild COVID-19 (a few samples of this study predate the infection). Cell type and time point are not known. Sequencing was carried out using PBMCs or a T cell subset sorted from them (not recorded which). This chain connects TRBV6-5 to TRBJ2-4; D is unclear. The CDR3 bases are TGTGCCAGCAGTTATCGGAATTTCCCAGCTATGGACGACATTCAGTACTTC. Translated: CASSYRNFPAMDDIQYF.